A selection of T cell receptor beta chains follows, all from one sample in a study of CD8 T cells in ankylosing spondylitis. TCRdb called the 5' RACE reads again in MiXCR, with one record for every CDR3 protein. The repertoire holds around 120,000 distinct CDR3 sequences, with roughly 8.8% as singletons. What was sequenced was blood, either unsorted or a sorted T cell fraction (not recorded which). The receptors stem from a male donor with ankylosing spondylitis or in good health (not recorded which). The CDR3 runs from the conserved cysteine through the conserved F or W. The D gene is left open where the match is weak. The listing skips clone size in some rows; elsewhere it reads once, few, many or a size class.

CDR3aa: CSVVLLAGYNEQFF
CDR3nt: TGCAGCGTTGTTTTACTAGCGGGTTACAATGAGCAGTTCTTC
abundance: many
d_gene: TRBD2
j_gene: TRBJ2-1
v_gene: TRBV29-1

CDR3aa: CASSQFGGSGGEQYF
CDR3nt: TGTGCCAGCAGCCAATTTGGAGGGTCGGGCGGCGAGCAGTACTTC
abundance: .
d_gene: .
j_gene: TRBJ2-7
v_gene: TRBV3-1

CDR3aa: CASSLLPPGRRRVGTEAFF
CDR3nt: TGTGCCAGCAGTTTATTACCCCCAGGCCGAAGAAGGGTGGGCACTGAAGCTTTCTTT
abundance: many
d_gene: .
j_gene: TRBJ1-1
v_gene: TRBV28

CDR3aa: CASSQKQGASGNTIYF
CDR3nt: TGTGCCAGCAGCCAAAAACAGGGGGCGAGTGGAAACACCATATATTTT
abundance: many
d_gene: TRBD1
j_gene: TRBJ1-3
v_gene: TRBV14

CDR3aa: CAWTRAYNEQFF
CDR3nt: TGTGCCTGGACGAGGGCCTACAATGAGCAGTTCTTC
abundance: few
d_gene: .
j_gene: TRBJ2-1
v_gene: TRBV30

CDR3aa: CSARDYLNTDTQYF
CDR3nt: TGCAGTGCCAGAGACTACCTAAACACAGATACGCAGTATTTT
abundance: .
d_gene: .
j_gene: TRBJ2-3
v_gene: TRBV20-1

CDR3aa: CASSQQGSVYGYTF
CDR3nt: TGTGCCAGCAGCCAACAGGGCTCTGTCTATGGCTACACCTTC
abundance: many
d_gene: .
j_gene: TRBJ1-2
v_gene: TRBV4-2

CDR3aa: CSARDPSSRGYTF
CDR3nt: TGCAGTGCTAGAGATCCAAGTTCCCGCGGCTACACCTTC
abundance: many
d_gene: .
j_gene: TRBJ1-2
v_gene: TRBV20-1

CDR3aa: CASSSAFYEQYF
CDR3nt: TGTGCCAGCAGCTCTGCGTTTTACGAGCAGTACTTC
abundance: many
d_gene: .
j_gene: TRBJ2-7
v_gene: TRBV7-2

CDR3aa: CSARRQGFGYSNQPQHF
CDR3nt: TGCAGTGCTAGACGGCAGGGGTTTGGGTATAGCAATCAGCCCCAGCATTTT
abundance: many
d_gene: .
j_gene: TRBJ1-5
v_gene: TRBV20-1

CDR3aa: CASSQRLVWSYNEQFF
CDR3nt: TGTGCCAGCAGCCAAAGGCTAGTATGGTCCTACAATGAGCAGTTCTTC
abundance: many
d_gene: .
j_gene: TRBJ2-1
v_gene: TRBV14

CDR3aa: CASDTGENQPQHF
CDR3nt: TGTGCCAGCGATACAGGGGAGAATCAGCCCCAGCATTTT
abundance: .
d_gene: TRBD1
j_gene: TRBJ1-5
v_gene: TRBV12-3/TRBV12-4

CDR3aa: CATSDSPAATNEKLFF
CDR3nt: TGTGCCACCAGTGATTCACCGGCTGCAACTAATGAAAAACTGTTTTTT
abundance: few
d_gene: .
j_gene: TRBJ1-4
v_gene: TRBV24-1

CDR3aa: CASSRDTPASYEQYF
CDR3nt: TGTGCCAGCTCGCGGGACACCCCAGCCTCCTACGAGCAGTACTTC
abundance: .
d_gene: .
j_gene: TRBJ2-7
v_gene: TRBV18

CDR3aa: CASSRLGETQNF
CDR3nt: TGCGCCAGCAGCCGGTTGGGAGAGACCCAGAACTTC
abundance: .
d_gene: .
j_gene: TRBJ2-5
v_gene: TRBV4-3

CDR3aa: CASSEGQGVTGELFF
CDR3nt: TGTGCCAGCAGTGAGGGACAGGGCGTTACCGGGGAGCTGTTTTTT
abundance: many
d_gene: TRBD1
j_gene: TRBJ2-2
v_gene: TRBV27

CDR3aa: CASSQDPGANTGELFF
CDR3nt: TGCGCCAGCAGCCAAGATCCGGGGGCCAACACCGGGGAGCTGTTTTTT
abundance: .
d_gene: .
j_gene: TRBJ2-2
v_gene: TRBV4-1

CDR3aa: CASSPQGFQETQYF
CDR3nt: TGTGCCAGCAGCCCTCAGGGCTTCCAAGAGACCCAGTACTTC
abundance: many
d_gene: .
j_gene: TRBJ2-5
v_gene: TRBV9

CDR3aa: CASSLADEQFF
CDR3nt: TGCGCCAGCAGCTTGGCCGATGAGCAGTTCTTC
abundance: many
d_gene: .
j_gene: TRBJ2-1
v_gene: TRBV5-1

CDR3aa: CASSLTGEGKTYEQYF
CDR3nt: TGTGCCAGCAGCTTAACCGGGGAGGGGAAAACCTACGAGCAGTACTTC
abundance: .
d_gene: TRBD2
j_gene: TRBJ2-7
v_gene: TRBV7-3

CDR3aa: CASSPRGPSGNNEQFF
CDR3nt: TGTGCCAGCAGCCCCAGAGGTCCTAGCGGGAACAATGAGCAGTTCTTC
abundance: .
d_gene: TRBD2
j_gene: TRBJ2-1
v_gene: TRBV7-3

CDR3aa: CASSQAQGTGQADTQYF
CDR3nt: TGTGCCAGCAGCCAAGCCCAAGGGACCGGCCAGGCAGATACGCAGTATTTT
abundance: many
d_gene: .
j_gene: TRBJ2-3
v_gene: TRBV4-2

CDR3aa: CSARPGYHTDTQYF
CDR3nt: TGCAGTGCTAGACCGGGGTACCACACAGATACGCAGTATTTT
abundance: few
d_gene: .
j_gene: TRBJ2-3
v_gene: TRBV20-1

CDR3aa: CASSSPGGEAFF
CDR3nt: TGCGCCAGCAGCTCTCCGGGGGGTGAAGCTTTCTTT
abundance: many
d_gene: .
j_gene: TRBJ1-1
v_gene: TRBV5-1

CDR3aa: CSARDLAPGRFQETQYF
CDR3nt: TGCAGTGCTAGAGATCTCGCTCCGGGTCGCTTCCAAGAGACCCAGTACTTC
abundance: once
d_gene: .
j_gene: TRBJ2-5
v_gene: TRBV20-1

CDR3aa: CASSLVTGELFF
CDR3nt: TGTGCCAGCAGCTTAGTTACCGGGGAGCTGTTTTTT
abundance: many
d_gene: .
j_gene: TRBJ2-2
v_gene: TRBV7-2

CDR3aa: CASSPLRWGSNTGELFF
CDR3nt: TGTGCCAGCTCACCACTCCGTTGGGGTTCGAACACCGGGGAGCTGTTTTTT
abundance: .
d_gene: .
j_gene: TRBJ2-2
v_gene: TRBV18

CDR3aa: CASSLARGGRREKLFF
CDR3nt: TGTGCCAGCAGCTTAGCTAGGGGGGGACGGCGTGAAAAACTGTTTTTT
abundance: many
d_gene: .
j_gene: TRBJ1-4
v_gene: TRBV7-8

CDR3aa: CASSTGLVGNEQFF
CDR3nt: TGCGCCAGCAGCACGGGACTAGTGGGTAATGAGCAGTTCTTC
abundance: many
d_gene: TRBD2
j_gene: TRBJ2-1
v_gene: TRBV5-1

CDR3aa: CASRGFQETQYF
CDR3nt: TGTGCCAGCAGAGGGTTCCAAGAGACCCAGTACTTC
abundance: few
d_gene: .
j_gene: TRBJ2-5
v_gene: TRBV2

CDR3aa: CSARDSMVEYHTDTQYF
CDR3nt: TGCAGTGCTAGAGATTCTATGGTCGAATACCACACAGATACGCAGTATTTT
abundance: many
d_gene: .
j_gene: TRBJ2-3
v_gene: TRBV20-1

CDR3aa: CASSGPATQYF
CDR3nt: TGTGCCAGCAGCGGCCCGGCGACCCAGTACTTC
abundance: many
d_gene: .
j_gene: TRBJ2-5
v_gene: TRBV11-2

CDR3aa: CASSLMVGHYNEQFF
CDR3nt: TGTGCCAGCAGCTTGATGGTAGGACACTACAATGAGCAGTTCTTC
abundance: many
d_gene: .
j_gene: TRBJ2-1
v_gene: TRBV11-2

CDR3aa: CASSYLGRVGYNSPLHF
CDR3nt: TGTGCCAGCAGTTACCTAGGCAGGGTCGGATATAATTCACCCCTCCACTTT
abundance: many
d_gene: .
j_gene: TRBJ1-6
v_gene: TRBV6-5

CDR3aa: CASSLGTSGSRNEQFF
CDR3nt: TGTGCCAGCAGTTTAGGGACTAGCGGGAGTCGAAATGAGCAGTTCTTC
abundance: many
d_gene: TRBD2
j_gene: TRBJ2-1
v_gene: TRBV12-3/TRBV12-4

CDR3aa: CASTPHGGYYEQYF
CDR3nt: TGTGCCAGCACCCCACACGGGGGCTACTACGAGCAGTACTTC
abundance: .
d_gene: .
j_gene: TRBJ2-7
v_gene: TRBV3-1

CDR3aa: CASSRTVDYEQYF
CDR3nt: TGTGCCAGCAGCAGAACCGTTGATTACGAGCAGTACTTC
abundance: many
d_gene: .
j_gene: TRBJ2-7
v_gene: TRBV7-9

CDR3aa: CSARSGTSGTDTQYF
CDR3nt: TGCAGTGCTAGATCCGGGACTAGCGGCACAGATACGCAGTATTTT
abundance: many
d_gene: TRBD2
j_gene: TRBJ2-3
v_gene: TRBV20-1

CDR3aa: CASSVGGLNYGYTF
CDR3nt: TGTGCCAGCAGCGTAGGGGGCCTTAACTATGGCTACACCTTC
abundance: .
d_gene: .
j_gene: TRBJ1-2
v_gene: TRBV9

CDR3aa: CAISESIIGPKNIQYF
CDR3nt: TGTGCCATCAGTGAGTCGATTATAGGACCCAAAAACATTCAGTACTTC
abundance: few
d_gene: .
j_gene: TRBJ2-4
v_gene: TRBV10-3

CDR3aa: CASSWGRVGDTQYF
CDR3nt: TGTGCCAGCAGCTGGGGGAGGGTTGGGGATACGCAGTATTTT
abundance: many
d_gene: TRBD2
j_gene: TRBJ2-3
v_gene: TRBV5-6

CDR3aa: CASSLTASGYREQFF
CDR3nt: TGTGCCAGCAGCTTAACGGCTAGCGGGTATAGGGAGCAGTTCTTC
abundance: .
d_gene: TRBD2
j_gene: TRBJ2-1
v_gene: TRBV7-2

CDR3aa: CASSFPGTRTDTQYF
CDR3nt: TGTGCCAGCAGCTTCCCCGGGACTAGAACAGATACGCAGTATTTT
abundance: many
d_gene: TRBD2
j_gene: TRBJ2-3
v_gene: TRBV13

CDR3aa: CASSFRSDRDPYEQYF
CDR3nt: TGTGCCAGCAGTTTTCGGTCCGATCGTGACCCCTACGAGCAGTACTTC
abundance: many
d_gene: .
j_gene: TRBJ2-7
v_gene: TRBV28

CDR3aa: CASSQGTSGSGYEQYF
CDR3nt: TGCGCCAGCAGCCAAGGGACTAGCGGGAGTGGGTACGAGCAGTACTTC
abundance: .
d_gene: TRBD2
j_gene: TRBJ2-7
v_gene: TRBV4-3

CDR3aa: CASSEGTGGKNIQYF
CDR3nt: TGTGCCAGCAGCGAAGGGACAGGGGGGAAAAACATTCAGTACTTC
abundance: many
d_gene: TRBD1
j_gene: TRBJ2-4
v_gene: TRBV9

CDR3aa: CSARVGTGFKNIQYF
CDR3nt: TGCAGTGCTAGAGTGGGAACAGGGTTCAAAAACATTCAGTACTTC
abundance: many
d_gene: .
j_gene: TRBJ2-4
v_gene: TRBV20-1

CDR3aa: CASSYRLAGVHEQFF
CDR3nt: TGTGCCAGCAGTTACCGACTAGCGGGAGTACATGAGCAGTTCTTC
abundance: many
d_gene: TRBD2
j_gene: TRBJ2-1
v_gene: TRBV6-5

CDR3aa: CASSHSRHEQYF
CDR3nt: TGTGCCAGCAGTCACAGTCGCCACGAGCAGTACTTC
abundance: many
d_gene: .
j_gene: TRBJ2-7
v_gene: TRBV27

CDR3aa: CSVAASWSYNEQFF
CDR3nt: TGCAGCGTTGCTGCTAGCTGGTCCTACAATGAGCAGTTCTTC
abundance: many
d_gene: .
j_gene: TRBJ2-1
v_gene: TRBV29-1

CDR3aa: CASSPLGGLVKETQYF
CDR3nt: TGTGCCAGCAGCCCCCTGGGTGGACTAGTGAAGGAGACCCAGTACTTC
abundance: .
d_gene: TRBD2
j_gene: TRBJ2-5
v_gene: TRBV7-8

CDR3aa: CASSWDRGRNEQFF
CDR3nt: TGTGCCAGCAGTTGGGACAGGGGGCGCAATGAGCAGTTCTTC
abundance: .
d_gene: TRBD1
j_gene: TRBJ2-1
v_gene: TRBV6-5

CDR3aa: CASPSGTVTGELFF
CDR3nt: TGTGCCAGCCCCTCGGGGACTGTCACCGGGGAGCTGTTTTTT
abundance: many
d_gene: .
j_gene: TRBJ2-2
v_gene: TRBV21-1

CDR3aa: CASSLGLAGVSFEQYF
CDR3nt: TGTGCCAGCAGCCTGGGACTAGCGGGAGTCAGTTTCGAGCAGTACTTC
abundance: many
d_gene: TRBD2
j_gene: TRBJ2-7
v_gene: TRBV7-2

CDR3aa: CASSLALRETDTQYF
CDR3nt: TGCGCCAGCAGCTTGGCCTTGCGGGAGACAGATACGCAGTATTTT
abundance: many
d_gene: TRBD2
j_gene: TRBJ2-3
v_gene: TRBV5-1